A selection of T cell receptor beta chains follows, all from one sample in a study of blood T cell repertoires in COVID-19. Produced via immunoSEQ multiplex PCR; TCRdb's table is partial and in-frame only. The sample carries some 250,000 clones, 85% to 90% recorded once. Sequenced: PBMCs or T cells enriched from blood (not recorded which). The receptors come from a man between 18 and 29 years old who had recovered from COVID-19. CDR3s include the opening cysteine and the closing phenylalanine or tryptophan. The D gene is left open where the match is weak. Size is omitted from some rows. Given values are once, few, many or a class for expanded clones.

>TRBV6-5|TRBD1|.|TRBJ2-7
CASREPGTGAYEQYF
TGTGCCAGCAGGGAGCCTGGGACAGGGGCCTACGAGCAGTACTTC
>TRBV10-3|TRBD1|.|TRBJ2-6
CAISLSTRDRVDLGANVLTF
TGTGCCATCAGCCTCTCGACGAGAGACAGGGTGGATCTGGGGGCCAACGTCCTGACTTTC
>TRBV7-2|.|.|TRBJ2-7
CASSLLTIPYEQYF
TGTGCCAGCAGCCTTCTGACAATTCCCTACGAGCAGTACTTC
>TRBV28|TRBD2|.|TRBJ2-2
CASSWEPGLAPNTGELFF
TGTGCCAGCAGTTGGGAACCGGGACTAGCGCCGAACACCGGGGAGCTGTTTTTT
>TRBV25-1|.|.|TRBJ2-2
CASREPVNTGELFF
TGTGCCAGCAGGGAGCCTGTTAACACCGGGGAGCTGTTTTTT
>TRBV11-2|.|.|TRBJ2-5
CASSLVRLAETQYF
TGTGCCAGCAGCTTAGTACGACTGGCTGAGACCCAGTACTTC
>TRBV5-8|TRBD1|.|TRBJ2-1
CASSSSPGQGVNEQFF
TGTGCCAGCAGCTCGTCGCCGGGACAGGGTGTCAATGAGCAGTTCTTC
>TRBV28|TRBD1|.|TRBJ2-2
CASNLGPSSTGGTGELFF
TGTGCCAGCAACCTGGGGCCGTCCTCGACAGGGGGCACCGGGGAGCTGTTTTTT
>TRBV6-5|.|.|TRBJ1-2
CASSYVRGAYGYTF
TGTGCCAGCAGTTACGTTCGGGGGGCCTATGGCTACACCTTC
>TRBV6-5|.|.|TRBJ2-1
CASSLVPTGEQFF
TGTGCCAGCAGCCTCGTTCCTACAGGTGAGCAGTTCTTC
>TRBV28|TRBD1|.|TRBJ2-1
CASSKGQGDEQFF
TGTGCCAGCAGCAAAGGACAGGGCGATGAGCAGTTCTTC
>TRBV30|TRBD1|.|TRBJ1-1
CAWTWDRNTEAFF
TGTGCCTGGACCTGGGACAGGAACACTGAAGCTTTCTTT
>TRBV4-1|TRBD1|.|TRBJ1-3
CASSQVGTERGGNTIYF
TGCGCCAGCAGCCAAGTGGGGACAGAGAGAGGAGGAAACACCATATATTTT
>TRBV6-5|.|once|TRBJ1-2
CASSYEDSQTYGYTF
TGTGCCAGCAGTTACGAGGACAGTCAAACATATGGCTACACCTTC
>TRBV19|.|.|TRBJ2-2
CASSLEGNTGELFF
TGTGCCAGTAGCCTGGAGGGGAACACCGGGGAGCTGTTTTTT
>TRBV27|TRBD1|.|TRBJ2-7
CASSFDRTGGRIANEQYF
TGTGCCAGCAGTTTCGACCGGACAGGGGGAAGAATTGCGAACGAGCAGTACTTC
>TRBV19|TRBD1|.|TRBJ2-3
CATRDPGQGEDTQYF
TGTGCCACCAGAGACCCGGGACAGGGGGAGGATACGCAGTATTTT
>TRBV7-9|TRBD1|once|TRBJ1-2
CASSAPGQRIGAGYTF
TGTGCCAGCAGCGCCCCGGGACAGAGAATTGGGGCTGGCTACACCTTC
>TRBV30|TRBD1|.|TRBJ1-5
CAWSASGTGKYSNQPQHF
TGTGCCTGGAGTGCATCTGGGACAGGCAAATATAGCAATCAGCCCCAGCATTTT
>TRBV7-6|TRBD1|.|TRBJ1-2
CASSPGQGRYTF
TGTGCCAGCAGCCCAGGACAGGGACGCTACACCTTC
>TRBV7-9|.|.|TRBJ1-3
CASSLDRASGNTIYF
TGTGCCAGCAGCTTAGACAGGGCCTCTGGAAACACCATATATTTT
>TRBV2|.|once|TRBJ2-1
CASKGVNGDEQFF
TGTGCCAGCAAGGGGGTTAACGGTGATGAGCAGTTCTTC
>TRBV12-3/TRBV12-4|TRBD1|.|TRBJ1-6
CASSAEGASPLHF
TGTGCCAGCAGTGCAGAGGGGGCTTCACCCCTCCACTTT
>TRBV6-5|.|.|TRBJ1-5
CASRNGGNGNQPQHF
TGTGCCAGCAGGAACGGGGGGAATGGCAATCAGCCCCAGCATTTT
>TRBV18|.|.|TRBJ1-1
CASSPAGSRTRGAEAFF
TGTGCCAGCTCACCGGCGGGGTCCCGGACACGAGGGGCTGAAGCTTTCTTT
>TRBV4-1|TRBD2|.|TRBJ2-3
CASTRSAGYLTDTQYF
TGCGCCAGCACCAGATCAGCGGGGTACCTCACAGATACGCAGTATTTT